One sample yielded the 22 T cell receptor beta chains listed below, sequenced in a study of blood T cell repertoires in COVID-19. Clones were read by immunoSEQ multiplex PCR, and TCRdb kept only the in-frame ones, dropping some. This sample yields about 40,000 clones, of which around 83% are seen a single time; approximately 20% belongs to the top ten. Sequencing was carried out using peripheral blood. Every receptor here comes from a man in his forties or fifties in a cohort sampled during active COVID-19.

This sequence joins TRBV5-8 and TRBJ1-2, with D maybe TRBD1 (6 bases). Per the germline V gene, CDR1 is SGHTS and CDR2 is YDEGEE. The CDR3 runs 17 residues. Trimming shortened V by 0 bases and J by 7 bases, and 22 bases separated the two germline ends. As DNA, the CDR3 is TGTGCCAGCAGCTTGGAGGCAGGGCGACTGAGGGGGAGTGGCTACACCTTC. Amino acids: CASSLEAGRLRGSGYTF.

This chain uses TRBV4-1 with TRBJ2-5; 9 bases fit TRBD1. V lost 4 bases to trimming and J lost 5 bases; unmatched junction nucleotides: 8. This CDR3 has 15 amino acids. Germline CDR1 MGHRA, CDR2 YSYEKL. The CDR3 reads CASSPPGQGVETQYF. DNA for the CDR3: TGCGCCAGCAGCCCTCCGGGACAGGGTGTTGAGACCCAGTACTTC.

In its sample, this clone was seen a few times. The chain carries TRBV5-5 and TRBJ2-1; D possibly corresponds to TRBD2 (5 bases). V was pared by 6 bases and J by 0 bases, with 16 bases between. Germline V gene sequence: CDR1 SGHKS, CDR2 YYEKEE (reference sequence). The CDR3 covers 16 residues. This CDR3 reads CASTWAGGNSYNEQFF. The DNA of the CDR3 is TGTGCCAGCACCTGGGCGGGCGGTAACTCCTACAATGAGCAGTTCTTC.

CDR3: CASSLGAGMSQPQHF. CDR3 DNA sequence: TGTGCCAGCAGCTTGGGAGCAGGGATGAGTCAGCCCCAGCATTTT. V and J are TRBV5-6 and TRBJ1-5; maybe TRBD1 (5 bases). Germline V CDR1 and CDR2: SGHDT, YYEEEE. The CDR3 has 15 residues. Trimming cost V 0 bases and J 6 bases, with 13 bases left between them.

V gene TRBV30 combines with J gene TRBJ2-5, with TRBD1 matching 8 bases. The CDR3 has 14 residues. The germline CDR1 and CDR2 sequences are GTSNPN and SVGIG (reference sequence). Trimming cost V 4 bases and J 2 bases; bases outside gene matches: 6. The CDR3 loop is CAWIMDRAQETQYF. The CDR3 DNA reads TGTGCCTGGATTATGGACAGGGCACAAGAGACCCAGTACTTC.

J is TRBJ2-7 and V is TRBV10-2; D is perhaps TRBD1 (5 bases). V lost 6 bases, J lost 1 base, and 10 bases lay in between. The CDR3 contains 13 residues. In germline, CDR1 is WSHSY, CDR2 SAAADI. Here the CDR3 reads CASRSPGSYEQYV. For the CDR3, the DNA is TGCGCCAGCAGGTCCCCAGGGTCCTACGAGCAGTACGTC.

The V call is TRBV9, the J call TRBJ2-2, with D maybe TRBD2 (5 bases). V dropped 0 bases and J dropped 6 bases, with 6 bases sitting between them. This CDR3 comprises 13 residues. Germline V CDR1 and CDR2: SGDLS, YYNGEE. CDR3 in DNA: TGTGCCAGCAGCGTAGTTAGCGCCGGGGAGCTGTTTTTT. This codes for CASSVVSAGELFF.

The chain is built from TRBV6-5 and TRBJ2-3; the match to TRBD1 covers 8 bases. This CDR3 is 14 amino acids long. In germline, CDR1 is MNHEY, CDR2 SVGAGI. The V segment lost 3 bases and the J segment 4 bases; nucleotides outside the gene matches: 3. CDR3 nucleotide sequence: TGTGCCAGCAGTTATTCACAGGGGGCAGATACGCAGTATTTT. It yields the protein CASSYSQGADTQYF.

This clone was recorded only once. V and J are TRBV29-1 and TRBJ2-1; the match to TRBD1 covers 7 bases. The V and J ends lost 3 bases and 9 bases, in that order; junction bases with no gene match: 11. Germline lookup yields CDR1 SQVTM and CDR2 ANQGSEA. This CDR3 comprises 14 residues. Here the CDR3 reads CSVDGQAFYAEQFF. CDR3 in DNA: TGCAGCGTTGACGGACAGGCCTTCTATGCTGAGCAGTTCTTC.

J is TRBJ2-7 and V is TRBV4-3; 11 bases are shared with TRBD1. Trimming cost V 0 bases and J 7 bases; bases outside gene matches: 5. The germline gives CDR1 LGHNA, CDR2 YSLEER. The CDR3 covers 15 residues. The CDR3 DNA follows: TGCGCCAGCAGCCAAGATGGACAGGGGGCAGGTGAGCAGTACTTC. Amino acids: CASSQDGQGAGEQYF.

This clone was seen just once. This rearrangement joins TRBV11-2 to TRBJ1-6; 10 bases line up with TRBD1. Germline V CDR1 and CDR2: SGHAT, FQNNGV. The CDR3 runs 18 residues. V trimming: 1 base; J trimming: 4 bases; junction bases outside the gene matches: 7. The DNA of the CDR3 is TGTGCCAGCAGCTTAGTGTCCCGGGACAGGGGTTATAATTCACCCCTCCACTTT. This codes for CASSLVSRDRGYNSPLHF.

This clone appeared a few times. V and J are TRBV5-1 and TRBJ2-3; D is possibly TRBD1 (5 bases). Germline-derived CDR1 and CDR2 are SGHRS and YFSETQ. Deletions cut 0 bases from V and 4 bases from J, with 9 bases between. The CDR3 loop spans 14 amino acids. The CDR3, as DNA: TGCGCCAGCAGCTTGGTGCAGGGATCAGATACGCAGTATTTT. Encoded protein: CASSLVQGSDTQYF.

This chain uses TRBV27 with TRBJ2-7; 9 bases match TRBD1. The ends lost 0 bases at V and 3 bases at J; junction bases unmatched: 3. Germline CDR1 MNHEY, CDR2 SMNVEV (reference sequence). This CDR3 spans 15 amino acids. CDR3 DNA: TGTGCCAGCAGTTTATCCGGGACAGGGTTCTACGAGCAGTACTTC. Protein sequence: CASSLSGTGFYEQYF.

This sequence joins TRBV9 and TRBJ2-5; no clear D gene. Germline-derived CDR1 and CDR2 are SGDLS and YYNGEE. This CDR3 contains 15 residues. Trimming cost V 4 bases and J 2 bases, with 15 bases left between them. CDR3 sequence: CASSPSVGYQETQYF. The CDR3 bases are TGTGCCAGCAGCCCATCGGTCGGGTATCAAGAGACCCAGTACTTC.

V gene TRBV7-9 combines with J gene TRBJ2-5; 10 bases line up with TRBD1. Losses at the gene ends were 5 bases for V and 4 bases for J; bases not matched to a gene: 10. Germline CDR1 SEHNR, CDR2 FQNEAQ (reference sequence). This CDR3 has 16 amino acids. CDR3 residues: CASSRTDRGAGETQYF. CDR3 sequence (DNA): TGTGCCAGCAGCCGTACGGACAGGGGGGCGGGAGAGACCCAGTACTTC.

In DNA form, the CDR3 reads TGTGCCAGCAGTTTACGCGTTCCCTACAATCAGCCCCAGCATTTT. This codes for CASSLRVPYNQPQHF. J is TRBJ1-5 and V is TRBV27; D is uncertain. CDR1 and CDR2 (germline): MNHEY, SMNVEV (reference sequence). Deletions cut 2 bases from V and 3 bases from J, with 11 bases between. The CDR3 is made up of 15 amino acids.

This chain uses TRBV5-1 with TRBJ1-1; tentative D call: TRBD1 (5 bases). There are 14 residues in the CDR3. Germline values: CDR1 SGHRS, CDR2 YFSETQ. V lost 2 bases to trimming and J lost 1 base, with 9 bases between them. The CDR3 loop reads CASSLGRANTEAFF. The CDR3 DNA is TGCGCCAGCAGCTTAGGCAGGGCGAACACTGAAGCTTTCTTT.

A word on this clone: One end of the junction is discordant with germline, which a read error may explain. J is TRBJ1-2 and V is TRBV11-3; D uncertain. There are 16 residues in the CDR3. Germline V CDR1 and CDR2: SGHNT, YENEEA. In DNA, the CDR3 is TGTGCCAGCAGCCCCTTTGGTAACGAGGGATTAATTGGCTACGCCTTC. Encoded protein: CASSPFGNEGLIGYAF.

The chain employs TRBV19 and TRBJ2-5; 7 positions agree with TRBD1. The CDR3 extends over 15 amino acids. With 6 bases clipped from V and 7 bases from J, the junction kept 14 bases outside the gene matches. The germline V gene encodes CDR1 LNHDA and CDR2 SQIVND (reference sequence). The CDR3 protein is CASSSGRDSLRTQYF. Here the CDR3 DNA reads TGTGCCAGTAGCTCAGGCCGGGACAGCCTCAGGACCCAGTACTTC.

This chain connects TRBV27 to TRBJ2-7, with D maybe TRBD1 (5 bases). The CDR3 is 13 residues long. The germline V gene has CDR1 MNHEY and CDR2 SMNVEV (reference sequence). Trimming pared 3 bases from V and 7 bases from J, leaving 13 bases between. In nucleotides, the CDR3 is TGTGCCAGCAGTTTGGGCAGGGCTCTAGAGCAGTACTTC. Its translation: CASSLGRALEQYF.

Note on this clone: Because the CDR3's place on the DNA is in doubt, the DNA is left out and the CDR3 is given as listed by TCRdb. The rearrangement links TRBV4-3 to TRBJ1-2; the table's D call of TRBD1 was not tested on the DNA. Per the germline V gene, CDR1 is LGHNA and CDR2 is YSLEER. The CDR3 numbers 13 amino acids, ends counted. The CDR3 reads CASSSSTGNGYTF.

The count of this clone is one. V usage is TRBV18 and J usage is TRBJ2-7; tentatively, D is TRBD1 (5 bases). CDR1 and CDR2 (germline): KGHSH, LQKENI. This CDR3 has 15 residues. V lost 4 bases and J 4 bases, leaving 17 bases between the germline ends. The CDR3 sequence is CASSQGQGRGYEQYF. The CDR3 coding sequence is TGTGCCAGCTCACAAGGTCAGGGTAGAGGTTACGAGCAGTACTTC.